This T cell receptor (beta chain) was identified during a study of early stage breast cancer tumors. Study-wide background: Of some 17 invasive breast tumors, 11 to 12 were hormone receptor-positive, HER2-negative. Samples were sequenced at 9 to 10-fold average coverage.

This CDR3 has 13 amino acids. From germline, CDR1 is SGHRS and CDR2 YFSETQ. Trimming shortened V by 4 bases and J by 3 bases, and 9 bases separated the two germline ends. General study findings and limits: Tumors had around 2.3-fold higher T cell density than normal breast. Unsorted bulk genomic DNA sequencing lacked pairing and functional marker data.

Using immunoSEQ multiplex PCR, the repertoire was profiled, and TCRdb retains in-frame clones only, with some absent. The sample lists some 75,000 clones, 65% to 80% occurring once. Note on this clone: Its antigen is currently unknown.

This sequence was found in a person in their 60s with breast cancer. The chain links TRBV5-1 to TRBJ2-3, with no clear D. Sequencing was done on a sample of blood. The CDR3 loop reads CASSPIQTDTQYF. CDR3 DNA: TGCGCCAGCAGCCCTATACAGACAGATACGCAGTATTTT.